These 20 T cell receptor beta chains were all obtained from the same sample, sequenced in a study of cytotoxic CD8 clonotypes in ibrutinib-treated CLL. Produced via immunoSEQ multiplex PCR; TCRdb's table is partial and in-frame only. Of around 310,000 clones in the sample, around four fifths were seen once. The material was PBMCs, obtained before ibrutinib treatment. The receptors stem from a human donor with chronic lymphocytic leukemia.

The chain couples TRBV6-6 to TRBJ1-1; D gene uncertain. V was trimmed by 5 bases and J by 8 bases, leaving 9 bases between them. Germline V lookup: CDR1 MNHNY, CDR2 SVGAGI (reference sequence). The length of the CDR3 is 11 residues. The DNA for the CDR3 is TGTGCCAGCAGTCACTTGACGGAAGCTTTCTTT. This sequence encodes CASSHLTEAFF.

This clone was seen just once. The CDR3 nucleotides are TGTGCCAGCAGCCAAAGGGACCCCTCCTACGAGCAGTACTTC. Its translation: CASSQRDPSYEQYF. This chain connects TRBV4-2 to TRBJ2-7; D could derive from TRBD1 or TRBD2 (5 bases each). The CDR3 totals 14 residues. V dropped 2 bases and J dropped 0 bases, with 8 bases sitting between them. Germline CDR1 and CDR2: LGHNA and YNFKEQ.

V is TRBV5-4 and J is TRBJ2-7; 9 bases fit TRBD2. Germline trimming cut 4 bases from V and 7 bases from J; bases unmatched to any gene: 9. The germline CDR1 and CDR2 sequences are SGHNT and YYREEE (reference sequence). CDR3 size: 14 residues. CDR3 in DNA: TGTGCCAGCAGCCCGGGACTAGCCCTTGGAGAGCAGTACTTC. Translation gives CASSPGLALGEQYF.

The chain links TRBV10-3 to TRBJ2-3, with 11 bases matching TRBD2. Germline assignment: CDR1 ENHRY and CDR2 SYGVKD. The CDR3 length is 14 residues. After removal of 9 bases from V and 2 bases from J, the junction contained 4 bases not matched to a gene. CDR3 amino acids: CAIGTSGYTDTQYF. CDR3 DNA: TGTGCCATAGGGACTAGCGGTTACACAGATACGCAGTATTTT.

CDR3 region: CASSLGGRTLQETQYF. CDR3 sequence (DNA): TGTGCCAGCAGCTTAGGAGGCAGGACCCTCCAAGAGACCCAGTACTTC. J is TRBJ2-5 and V is TRBV7-8; D gene unclear. CDR1 and CDR2 from the germline V gene are SGHVS and FQNEAQ. V lost 1 base, J lost 1 base, and 13 bases lay in between. CDR3 length: 16 amino acids.

The chain recombines TRBV11-3 with TRBJ2-1; 8 bases fit TRBD2. CDR1 and CDR2 (germline): SGHNT, YENEEA. V lost 5 bases, J lost 6 bases, and 9 bases stayed unmatched. This CDR3 comprises 15 residues. The CDR3 region is CASSPLAGWGNEQFF. In nucleotides, the CDR3 is TGTGCCAGCAGCCCCTTAGCGGGATGGGGCAATGAGCAGTTCTTC.

The chain has TRBV29-1 and TRBJ1-2; the D is unclear. The V end was cut by 3 bases, the J end by 6 bases, with 17 bases between. This CDR3 spans 14 amino acids. Germline loops: CDR1 SQVTM, CDR2 ANQGSEA. The CDR3 region has the DNA TGCAGCGTTGATTTCGCGGTCAGTGGGGATGGCTACACCTTC. As protein: CSVDFAVSGDGYTF.

The chain joins TRBV9 to TRBJ2-1, with 10 nucleotides matching TRBD2. V shed 0 bases, J shed 6 bases, and the junction held 6 bases outside the gene matches. Germline assignment: CDR1 SGDLS and CDR2 YYNGEE. The CDR3 loop spans 16 amino acids. CDR3 DNA: TGTGCCAGCAGCGTAGGAGCTAGCGGGAGAGGCAATGAGCAGTTCTTC. It specifies CASSVGASGRGNEQFF.

The rearrangement uses TRBV14 and TRBJ1-1; D is possibly TRBD1 (5 bases). CDR3 size: 13 residues. V lost 5 bases, J lost 0 bases, and 7 bases lay in between. Germline CDR1 and CDR2: SGHDN and FVKESK. This CDR3 reads CASSGTLNTEAFF. For the CDR3, the DNA is TGTGCCAGCAGCGGGACCCTGAACACTGAAGCTTTCTTT.

J is TRBJ1-2 and V is TRBV10-3; D gene ambiguous. The CDR3 is 12 residues long. Trimming pared 6 bases from V and 4 bases from J, leaving 9 bases between. Per germline, CDR1 ENHRY and CDR2 SYGVKD. CDR3: CAISGRSYGYTF. The CDR3 bases are TGTGCCATCAGCGGACGGAGCTATGGCTACACCTTC.

The chain links TRBV7-2 to TRBJ2-5; weak D call: TRBD2 (6 bases). V was trimmed by 5 bases and J by 2 bases, leaving 12 bases between them. The CDR3 has 14 amino acids. CDR1 SGHTA and CDR2 FQGNSA come from the germline V gene. CDR3 in amino acids: CASSRGRRQETQYF. As DNA, the CDR3 is TGTGCCAGCAGCCGGGGGAGGAGACAAGAGACCCAGTACTTC.

V and J are TRBV5-6 and TRBJ1-3; D is uncertain. The CDR3 has 15 amino acids. Germline assignment: CDR1 SGHDT and CDR2 YYEEEE. V dropped 0 bases and J dropped 0 bases, with 7 bases sitting between them. The CDR3 region is CASSLVAFSGNTIYF. CDR3 bases: TGTGCCAGCAGCTTGGTGGCTTTCTCTGGAAACACCATATATTTT.

The genes are TRBV5-1 and TRBJ1-1; D is ambiguous. CDR1 is SGHRS and CDR2 is YFSETQ in the germline V gene. V lost 6 bases and J lost 0, with 9 bases in between. The CDR3 spans 13 residues. CDR3 DNA sequence: TGCGCCAGCATTAATGAAGTGAACACTGAAGCTTTCTTT. Translating it yields CASINEVNTEAFF.

The chain joins TRBV7-2 to TRBJ2-7, with D perhaps being TRBD1 or TRBD2 (5 bases each). The CDR3 is 14 residues long. The germline V gene encodes CDR1 SGHTA and CDR2 FQGNSA. V was trimmed by 3 bases and J by 2 bases, leaving 11 bases between them. CDR3 amino acids: CASSFWDGPYEQYF. The CDR3 DNA sequence: TGTGCCAGCAGCTTTTGGGACGGACCCTACGAGCAGTACTTC.

This rearrangement joins TRBV29-1 to TRBJ2-2, with a tentative D call TRBD1 (5 bases). This CDR3 has 12 residues. Trimming stripped 6 bases from V and 7 bases from J, with 12 bases between. Germline CDR1 and CDR2: SQVTM and ANQGSEA. The CDR3 reads CSVGRDGGELFF. CDR3 DNA: TGCAGCGTAGGCAGGGATGGCGGGGAGCTGTTTTTT.

The rearrangement uses TRBV5-4 and TRBJ2-2; 8 nucleotides line up with TRBD1. Germline CDR1 reads SGHNT; CDR2 reads YYREEE (reference sequence). The J segment lost 3 bases and the V segment lost 4 bases, leaving 8 bases of the junction unmatched. The CDR3 totals 16 residues. CDR3 bases: TGTGCCAGCAGCATCGACAGGGGATGGGACACCGGGGAGCTGTTTTTT. Protein: CASSIDRGWDTGELFF.

This chain uses TRBV5-6 with TRBJ2-7, with D unresolved. The CDR3 covers 13 residues. Germline assignment: CDR1 SGHDT and CDR2 YYEEEE. Trimming cost V 1 base and J 2 bases, with 7 bases left between them. In DNA form, the CDR3 reads TGTGCCAGCAGCTTGTATGGGGCCTACGAGCAGTACTTC. It codes for CASSLYGAYEQYF.

A few counts support this clone. The gene calls are TRBV2 and TRBJ1-3; D might be TRBD1 (5 bases). Between the trimmed V and J ends, which lost 7 bases and 5 bases, there was a span of 18 bases. The CDR3 runs to 15 residues. Germline CDR1 reads SNHLY; CDR2 reads FYNNEI. Here the CDR3 reads CASTFDQGERNTIYF. DNA for the CDR3: TGTGCCAGCACCTTCGATCAGGGAGAAAGAAACACCATATATTTT.

This clone was detected once. The gene calls are TRBV4-1 and TRBJ2-1; unclear D gene. The CDR3 length is 18 residues. Germline CDR1 is MGHRA and CDR2 is YSYEKL. With 4 bases removed from V and 0 bases from J, the gap between germline ends came to 19 bases. CDR3 bases: TGCGCCAGCAGCCTGTTGCCCGGCCAACTGAGCTCCTACAATGAGCAGTTCTTC. This sequence encodes CASSLLPGQLSSYNEQFF.

The J gene is TRBJ2-7, the V gene TRBV5-6, with TRBD1 matching 8 bases. J lost 3 bases, V lost 4 bases, and 9 bases had no gene match. The CDR3 loop spans 15 amino acids. The germline V gene has CDR1 SGHDT and CDR2 YYEEEE. CDR3 sequence (DNA): TGTGCCAGCAGCGGGGGACAGGTTGCACGCTACGAGCAGTACTTC. Encoded protein: CASSGGQVARYEQYF.